Listed here are 10 T cell receptor beta chains from one sample, sequenced in a study of blood T cell repertoires in COVID-19. Sequencing used immunoSEQ multiplex PCR; TCRdb keeps in-frame clones, though not all of them. The table has about 200,000 clones, 83% seen once. The sample comprised peripheral blood. These receptors were collected from a woman between 35 and 50 years old with active or convalescent COVID-19.

CDR3 sequence: CASSELISVHEQYF. In DNA, the CDR3 is TGTGCCAGCAGTGAACTGATATCGGTCCACGAGCAGTACTTC. This rearrangement joins TRBV6-1 to TRBJ2-7, with D hard to call. The CDR3 sequence is 14 residues long. V shed 2 bases and J shed 5 bases, with 13 bases lying between them. Germline CDR1 reads MNHNS; CDR2 reads SASEGT.

CDR3 bases: TGTGCCAGCAGTCGCGGACAGAAGGATCAGCCCCAGCATTTT. Its translation: CASSRGQKDQPQHF. This chain connects TRBV2 to TRBJ1-5; the D gene is possibly TRBD1 (6 bases). Trimming removed 5 bases from V and 5 bases from J, with 13 bases in between. Per the germline V gene, CDR1 is SNHLY and CDR2 is FYNNEI. This CDR3 is 14 amino acids long.

This clone has just a few counts. The rearrangement links TRBV11-3 to TRBJ1-5; TRBD1 aligns across 9 bases. Germline CDR1 and CDR2: SGHNT and YENEEA. This CDR3 is built from 14 residues. Unmatched junction bases numbered 4, after V lost 2 bases and J lost 8 bases. The CDR3: CASSLTGGSEPQHF. The DNA for the CDR3 is TGTGCCAGCAGCTTAACAGGGGGCTCGGAGCCCCAGCATTTT.

This chain connects TRBV3-1 (or the pseudogene TRBV3-2) to TRBJ1-4; D unclear. Trimming shortened V by 2 bases and J by 3 bases, and 4 bases separated the two germline ends. Germline V gene sequence: CDR1 LGHDT, CDR2 YNNKEL (reference sequence). The CDR3 is 13 residues long. CDR3 nucleotide sequence: TGTGCCAGCAGCCAAATAGCTAATGAAAAACTGTTTTTT. It is translated as CASSQIANEKLFF.

The genes are TRBV2 and TRBJ1-1; tentative D call: TRBD1 (6 bases). The CDR3 has 12 amino acids. V lost 3 bases to trimming and J lost 7 bases, with 9 bases between them. The V gene's germline CDR1 is SNHLY and CDR2 FYNNEI. The CDR3 spells CASSDRGLEAFF. CDR3 nucleotide sequence: TGTGCCAGCAGTGACAGGGGTCTTGAAGCTTTCTTT.

CDR3 residues: CASSLLQGAGGYTF. DNA of the CDR3: TGCGCCAGCAGCTTGCTACAGGGGGCCGGTGGCTACACCTTC. The genes are TRBV5-1 and TRBJ1-2, with 9 bases identical to TRBD1. J was trimmed by 7 bases and V by 1 base; bases with no gene match: 5. The CDR3 contains 14 residues. CDR1 and CDR2 from the germline V gene are SGHRS and YFSETQ.

The chain's CDR3 is CASSLSPLNGRVAFF. The DNA for the CDR3 is TGTGCCAGCAGTTTATCCCCTTTAAACGGCAGGGTTGCTTTCTTT. The chain combines TRBV28 with TRBJ1-1, with D perhaps TRBD1 (5 bases). CDR3 length: 15 amino acids. CDR1 MDHEN and CDR2 SYDVKM come from the germline V gene. V gave up 1 base and J gave up 11 bases, with 20 bases separating them.

The chain uses TRBV2 and TRBJ1-5; D is undetermined. This CDR3 has 15 residues. With 7 bases removed from V and 5 bases from J, the gap between germline ends came to 18 bases. CDR1 is SNHLY, CDR2 FYNNEI, per germline. The CDR3 coding sequence is TGTGCCAGCACCGAAAACACGGGGTCGGATCAGCCCCAGCATTTT. Its translation: CASTENTGSDQPQHF.

The rearrangement joins TRBV7-9 to TRBJ2-4; D perhaps matches TRBD1 (5 bases). Trimming removed 5 bases from V and 0 bases from J, with 17 bases in between. Germline CDR1 SEHNR, CDR2 FQNEAQ (reference sequence). The CDR3 totals 17 residues. This CDR3 reads CASSRVGDSLAKNIQYF. In DNA, the CDR3 is TGTGCCAGCAGCCGAGTGGGCGACAGTTTAGCCAAAAACATTCAGTACTTC. Based on the CDR3 plus reference TRBV7-9 and TRBJ2-4, the full variable domain is DTGVSQNPRHKITKRGQNVTFRCDPISEHNRLYWYRQTLGQGPEFLTYFQNEAQLEKSRLLSDRFSAERPKGSFSTLEIQRTEQGDSAMYLCASSRVGDSLAKNIQYFGAGTRLSVL.

This clone occurred a few times. The chain combines TRBV14 with TRBJ1-2; D remains ambiguous. V was clipped by 4 bases and J by 4 bases, with 10 bases between them. CDR3 length: 13 amino acids. CDR1 is SGHDN and CDR2 is FVKESK in the germline V gene. The CDR3 DNA follows: TGTGCCAGCAGCCCTCCGGGTTTCTATGGCTACACCTTC. Its translation is CASSPPGFYGYTF.